This TCR beta chain was identified in a study of cytomegalovirus exposure and HLA in healthy donors. Study context: Falling in the Caucasian-associated ancestry cluster were about four fifths of 300 to 500 genotyped donors. Regarding the study as a whole: Some highly shared sequence variants likely arose as a pipeline artifact. In a later analysis, a genetic analysis reported fewer productive-TCR N-insertions in an Asian-associated ancestry cluster than the cohort average.

The CDR3 extends over 15 residues, inclusive of both ends. This clone showed up just a few times. Antigen unknown. The DNA is omitted, as the CDR3 cannot be located on it reliably, and the CDR3 follows TCRdb's listing. Primers for the PCR totalled 60 Vbeta and 13 Jbeta. Original processing notes: There were tens of millions of unique TCR beta chains by a later count, and approximately 10 million of them were shared. Sequencing was performed with immunoSEQ multiplex PCR; in TCRdb, only in-frame clones are kept and a portion is missing. V and J calls and clone size are copied from that table; D and trimming were computed from the DNA. The table lists under 100,000 clones, about 9.5% of them singletons.

The receptor's source is a man aged 60-69 years in good health and CMV-seropositive. The chain joins TRBV21-1 to TRBJ1-1; the table gives TRBD1 as D, unverified against the DNA. TRBV21-1 is described as a pseudogene. Specimen: PBMCs. The CDR3 reads CASSKVGTGAVEAFF.